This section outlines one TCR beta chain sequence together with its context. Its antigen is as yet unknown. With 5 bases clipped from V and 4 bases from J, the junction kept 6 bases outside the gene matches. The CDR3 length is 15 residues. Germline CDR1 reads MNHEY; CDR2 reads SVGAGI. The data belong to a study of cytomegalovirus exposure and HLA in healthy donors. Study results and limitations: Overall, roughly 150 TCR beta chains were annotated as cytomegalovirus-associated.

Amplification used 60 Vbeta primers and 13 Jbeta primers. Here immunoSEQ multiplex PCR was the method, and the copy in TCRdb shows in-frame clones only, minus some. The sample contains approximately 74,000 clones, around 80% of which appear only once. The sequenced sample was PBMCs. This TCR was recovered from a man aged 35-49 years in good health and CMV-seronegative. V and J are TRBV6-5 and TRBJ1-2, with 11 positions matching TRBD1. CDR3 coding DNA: TGTGCCAGCAGTACCGGACAGGGGGCAATCTATGGCTACACCTTC. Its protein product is CASSTGQGAIYGYTF.